Sequencing of this TCR beta chain was carried out in a study of blood T cell repertoires in COVID-19. Study-wide background: COVID-19 samples from acute and convalescent phases originated in the United States, Italy and Spain. PBMCs, B-cell-depleted T cells, or T cells provided the cDNA or gDNA that made up the material.

This CDR3 has 16 amino acids. The V and J ends lost 5 bases and 2 bases respectively, with 18 bases between them. Looked up from germline, CDR1 is SGHRS and CDR2 is YFSETQ. Per the study methods: Amplification from reference gene primers served as the basis for estimated nucleated cell counts. Sequencing used immunoSEQ multiplex PCR; TCRdb keeps in-frame clones, though not all of them. V and J calls and clone size follow that table, whereas D and trimming were derived from the DNA. Here the sample spans about 81,000 clones, just over 85% being singletons. This chain connects TRBV5-1 to TRBJ2-3, with D perhaps matching TRBD1 (6 bases). Material: peripheral blood. The receptor comes from a woman older than 75 with acute or convalescent COVID-19. CDR3 region: CASSSGWDIYTDTQYF. The CDR3 nucleotides are TGCGCCAGCAGTTCGGGTTGGGACATTTACACAGATACGCAGTATTTT.